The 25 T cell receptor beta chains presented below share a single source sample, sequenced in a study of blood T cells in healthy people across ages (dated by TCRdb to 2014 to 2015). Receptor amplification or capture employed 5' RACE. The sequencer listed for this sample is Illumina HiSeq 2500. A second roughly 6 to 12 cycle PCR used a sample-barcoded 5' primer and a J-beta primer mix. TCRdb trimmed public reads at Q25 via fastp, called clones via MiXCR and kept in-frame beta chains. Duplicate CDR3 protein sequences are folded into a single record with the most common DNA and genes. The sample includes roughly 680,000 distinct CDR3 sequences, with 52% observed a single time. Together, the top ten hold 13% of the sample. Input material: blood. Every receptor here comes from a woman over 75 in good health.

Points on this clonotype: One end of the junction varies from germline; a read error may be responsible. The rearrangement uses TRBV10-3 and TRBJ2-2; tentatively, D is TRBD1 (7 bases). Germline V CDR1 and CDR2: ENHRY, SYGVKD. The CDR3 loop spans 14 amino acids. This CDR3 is CVISPGGQTGELFF. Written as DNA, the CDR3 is TGTGTCATCAGTCCAGGGGGGCAAACCGGGGAGCTGTTTTTT.

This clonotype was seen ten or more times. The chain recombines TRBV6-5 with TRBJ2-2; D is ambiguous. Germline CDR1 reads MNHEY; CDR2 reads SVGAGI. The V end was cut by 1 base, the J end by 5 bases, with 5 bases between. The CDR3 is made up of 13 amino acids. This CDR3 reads CASSYFGTGELFF. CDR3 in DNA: TGTGCCAGCAGTTACTTCGGGACCGGGGAGCTGTTTTTT.

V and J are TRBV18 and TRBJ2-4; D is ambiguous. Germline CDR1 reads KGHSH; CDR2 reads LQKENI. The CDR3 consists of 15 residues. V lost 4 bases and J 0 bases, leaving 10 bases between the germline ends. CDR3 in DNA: TGTGCCAGCTCACGCATGGCGGTAGCCAAAAACATTCAGTACTTC. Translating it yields CASSRMAVAKNIQYF.

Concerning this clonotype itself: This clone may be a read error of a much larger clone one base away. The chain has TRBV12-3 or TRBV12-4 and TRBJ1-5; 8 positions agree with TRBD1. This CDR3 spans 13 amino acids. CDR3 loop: CTSSLDRVQPQHF. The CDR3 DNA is TGTACCAGCAGTTTGGACAGGGTTCAGCCCCAGCATTTT.

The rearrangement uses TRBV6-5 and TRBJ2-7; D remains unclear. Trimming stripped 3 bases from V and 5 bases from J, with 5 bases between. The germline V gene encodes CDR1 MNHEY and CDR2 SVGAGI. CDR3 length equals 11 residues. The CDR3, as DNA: TGTGCCAGCAGTTATATAGACGAGCAGTACTTC. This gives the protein CASSYIDEQYF.

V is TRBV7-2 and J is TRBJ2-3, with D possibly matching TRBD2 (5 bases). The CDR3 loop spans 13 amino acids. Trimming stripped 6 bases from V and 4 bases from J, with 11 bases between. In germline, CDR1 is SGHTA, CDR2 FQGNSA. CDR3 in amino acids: CASRQLGADTQYF. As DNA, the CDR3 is TGTGCCAGCAGACAACTCGGGGCAGATACGCAGTATTTT.

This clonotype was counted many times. CDR3 DNA: TGTGCCAGCAGTTTCACGGGAGGTTCCTACAATGAGCAGTTCTTC. It specifies CASSFTGGSYNEQFF. The V gene is TRBV3-1, the J gene TRBJ2-1; 7 positions agree with TRBD2. The CDR3 runs 15 residues. The J segment lost 1 base and the V segment lost 6 bases, leaving 6 bases of the junction unmatched. Per germline, CDR1 LGHDT and CDR2 YNNKEL (reference sequence).

CDR3 in DNA: TGTGCCAGCAGCCAATCCCTATTTTCTTCGGGACAGGGAGAAGAGACCCAGTACTTC. It is translated as CASSQSLFSSGQGEETQYF. The genes are TRBV3-1 and TRBJ2-7; TRBD1 matches 9 bases. The tail of the sequence fits TRBJ2-5 better, so the J call may be wrong. The CDR3 has 19 amino acids. CDR1 LGHDT and CDR2 YNNKEL come from the germline V gene (reference sequence).

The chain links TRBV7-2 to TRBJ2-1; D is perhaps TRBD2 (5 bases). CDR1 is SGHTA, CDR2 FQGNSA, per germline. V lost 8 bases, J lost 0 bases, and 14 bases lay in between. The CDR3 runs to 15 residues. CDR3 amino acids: CASRVPGSSYNEQFF. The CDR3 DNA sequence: TGTGCCAGCCGAGTACCGGGGAGCTCCTACAATGAGCAGTTCTTC.

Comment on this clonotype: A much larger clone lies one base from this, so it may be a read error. CDR3 sequence reads: CAGTYPQGNTEAFF. DNA of the CDR3: TGTGCCGGCACCTACCCACAGGGGAACACTGAAGCTTTCTTT. V is TRBV12-3 or TRBV12-4 and J is TRBJ1-1, with D maybe TRBD1 (6 bases). V was shortened by 11 bases and J by 1 base, with 17 bases between the two germline ends. CDR3 length: 14 residues.

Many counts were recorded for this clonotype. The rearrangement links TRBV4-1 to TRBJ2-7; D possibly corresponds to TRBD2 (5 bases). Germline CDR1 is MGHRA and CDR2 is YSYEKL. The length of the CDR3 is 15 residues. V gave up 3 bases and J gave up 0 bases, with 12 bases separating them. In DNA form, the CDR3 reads TGCGCCAGCAGCCACGGACTCATAAGCTCCTACGAGCAGTACTTC. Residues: CASSHGLISSYEQYF.

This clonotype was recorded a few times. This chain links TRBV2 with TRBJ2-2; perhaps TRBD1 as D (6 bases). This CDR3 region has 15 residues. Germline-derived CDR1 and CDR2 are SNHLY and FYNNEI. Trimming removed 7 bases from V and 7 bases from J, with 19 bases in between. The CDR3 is CASTWSPGVVGELFF. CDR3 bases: TGTGCCAGCACGTGGTCGCCAGGGGTTGTCGGGGAGCTGTTTTTT.

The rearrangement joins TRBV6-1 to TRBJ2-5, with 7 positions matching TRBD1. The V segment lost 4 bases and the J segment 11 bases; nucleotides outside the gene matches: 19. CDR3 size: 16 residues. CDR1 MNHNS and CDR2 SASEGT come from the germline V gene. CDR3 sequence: CASSVSRDSSYNEQYF. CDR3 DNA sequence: TGTGCCAGCAGTGTATCCCGGGACAGTTCCTACAATGAGCAGTACTTC.

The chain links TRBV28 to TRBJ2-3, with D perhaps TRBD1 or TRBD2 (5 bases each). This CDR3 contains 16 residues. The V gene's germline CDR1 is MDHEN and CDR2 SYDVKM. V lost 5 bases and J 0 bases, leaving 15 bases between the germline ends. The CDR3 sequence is CASSLRGVYSTDTQYF. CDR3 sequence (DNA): TGTGCCAGCAGTCTCCGAGGGGTTTATAGCACAGATACGCAGTATTTT.

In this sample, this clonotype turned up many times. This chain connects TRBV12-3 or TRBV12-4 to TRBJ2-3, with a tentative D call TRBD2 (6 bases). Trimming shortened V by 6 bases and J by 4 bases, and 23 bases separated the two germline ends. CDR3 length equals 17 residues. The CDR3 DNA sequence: TGTGCCAGCAGCAAGAGCGGGCTAGTTGTAGTCCCAGATACGCAGTATTTT. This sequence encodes CASSKSGLVVVPDTQYF.

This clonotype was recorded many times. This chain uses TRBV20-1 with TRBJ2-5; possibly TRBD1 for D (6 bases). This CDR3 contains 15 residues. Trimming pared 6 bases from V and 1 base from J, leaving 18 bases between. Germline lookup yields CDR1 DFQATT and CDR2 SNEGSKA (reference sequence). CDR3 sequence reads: CSALGPTGFQETQYF. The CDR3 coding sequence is TGCAGTGCCCTAGGCCCTACAGGGTTCCAAGAGACCCAGTACTTC.

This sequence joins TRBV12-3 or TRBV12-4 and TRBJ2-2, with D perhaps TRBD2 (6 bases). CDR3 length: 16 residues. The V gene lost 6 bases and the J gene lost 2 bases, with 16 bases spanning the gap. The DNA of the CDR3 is TGTGCCAGCAGACCTCGGGGCGGGGATAACACCGGGGAGCTGTTTTTT. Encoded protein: CASRPRGGDNTGELFF.

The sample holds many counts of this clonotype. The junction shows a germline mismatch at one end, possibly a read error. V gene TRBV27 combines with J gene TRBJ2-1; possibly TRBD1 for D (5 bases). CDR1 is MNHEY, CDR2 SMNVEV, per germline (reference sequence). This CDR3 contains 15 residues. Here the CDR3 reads CASRPQGWGYSEQFF. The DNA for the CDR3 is TGTGCCAGCAGACCTCAGGGCTGGGGCTACAGTGAGCAGTTCTTC.

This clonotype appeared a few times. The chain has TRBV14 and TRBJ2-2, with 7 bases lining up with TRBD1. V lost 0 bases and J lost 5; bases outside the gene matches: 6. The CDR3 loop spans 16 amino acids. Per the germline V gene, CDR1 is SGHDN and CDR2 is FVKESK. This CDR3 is CASSQELGRGTGELFF. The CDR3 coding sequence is TGTGCCAGCAGCCAAGAGCTGGGCAGGGGGACCGGGGAGCTGTTTTTT. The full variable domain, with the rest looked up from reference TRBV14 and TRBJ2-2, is EAGVTQFPSHSVIEKGQTVTLRCDPISGHDNLYWYRRVMGKEIKFLLHFVKESKQDESGMPNNRFLAERTGGTYSTLKVQPAELEDSGVYFCASSQELGRGTGELFFGEGSRLTVL.

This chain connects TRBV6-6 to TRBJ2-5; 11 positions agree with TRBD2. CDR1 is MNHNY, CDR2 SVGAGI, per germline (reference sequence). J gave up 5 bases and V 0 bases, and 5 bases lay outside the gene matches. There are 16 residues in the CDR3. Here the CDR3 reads CASSYSIAGGRETQYF. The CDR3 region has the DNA TGTGCCAGCAGTTACTCGATAGCGGGGGGGCGGGAGACCCAGTACTTC.

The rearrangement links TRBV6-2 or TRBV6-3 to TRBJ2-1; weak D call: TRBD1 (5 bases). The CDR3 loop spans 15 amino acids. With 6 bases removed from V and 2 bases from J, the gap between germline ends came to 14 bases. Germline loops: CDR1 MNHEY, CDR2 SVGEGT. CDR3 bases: TGTGCCAGCAGGAACATGGGGCTTACCTACAATGAGCAGTTCTTC. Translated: CASRNMGLTYNEQFF.

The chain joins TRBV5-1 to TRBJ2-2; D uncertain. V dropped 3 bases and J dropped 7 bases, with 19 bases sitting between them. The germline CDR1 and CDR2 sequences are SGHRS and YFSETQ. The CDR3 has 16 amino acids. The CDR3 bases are TGCGCCAGCAGCTACAGCCGACGGGTCGGAAGCGGGGAGCTGTTTTTT. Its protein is CASSYSRRVGSGELFF.

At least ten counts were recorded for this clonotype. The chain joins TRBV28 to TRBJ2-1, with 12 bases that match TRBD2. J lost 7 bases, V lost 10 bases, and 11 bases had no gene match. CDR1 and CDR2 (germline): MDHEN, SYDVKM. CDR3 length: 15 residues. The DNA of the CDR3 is TGTGCCATCACCGACCTAGCGGGGGGGGGAAATGAGCAGTTCTTC. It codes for CAITDLAGGGNEQFF.

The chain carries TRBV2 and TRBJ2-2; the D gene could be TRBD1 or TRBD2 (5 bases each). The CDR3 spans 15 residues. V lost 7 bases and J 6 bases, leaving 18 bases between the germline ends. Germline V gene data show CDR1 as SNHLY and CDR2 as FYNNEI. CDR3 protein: CASKIGTGSSGELFF. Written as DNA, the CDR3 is TGTGCCAGCAAAATCGGGACGGGGTCATCCGGGGAGCTGTTTTTT.

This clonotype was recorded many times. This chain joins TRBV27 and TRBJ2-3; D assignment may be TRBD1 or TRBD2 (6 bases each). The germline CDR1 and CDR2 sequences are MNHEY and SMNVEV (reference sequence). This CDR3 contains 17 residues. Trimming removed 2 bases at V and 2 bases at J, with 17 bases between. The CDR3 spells CASSLKGGPFITDTQYF. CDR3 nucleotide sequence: TGTGCCAGCAGTTTAAAGGGGGGCCCTTTCATCACAGATACGCAGTATTTT.